The clone carrying this TCR beta chain came up once. The antigen is undetermined. The data originate from a study of T cell responses to AZD1222 COVID-19 vaccine. Study-wide context: Pooling was applied to second doses at about 4 or about 12 weeks. Findings of the study overall: Increases in Spike-specific TCR breadth and depth were seen after two AZD1222 doses.

Using immunoSEQ multiplex PCR, the repertoire was profiled, and TCRdb retains in-frame clones only, with some absent. The sample lists approximately 120,000 clones; over 80% were seen once. Germline values: CDR1 SGDLS, CDR2 YYNGEE. The germline V and J ends were trimmed by 3 bases and 7 bases, with 8 bases remaining between them. The length of the CDR3 is 12 residues. This TCR was sampled from an adult in good health. This sample comprised peripheral blood, obtained on day 0 of AZD1222 vaccination. The J gene is TRBJ1-3, the V gene TRBV9; a weak D match, TRBD1 (5 bases). The CDR3 bases are TGTGCCAGCAGCGAGGGGAGTAACACCATATATTTT. It codes for CASSEGSNTIYF. The full variable domain, in which reference TRBV9 and TRBJ1-3 provide the parts outside the CDR3, is DSGVTQTPKHLITATGQRVTLRCSPRSGDLSVYWYQQSLDQGLQFLIQYYNGEERAKGNILERFSAQQFPDLHSELNLSSLELGDSALYFCASSEGSNTIYFGEGSWLTVV.